This T cell receptor (beta chain) derives from a study of regulatory T cells in long-lasting Graves disease. General observations from the study: TRBV28, TRBJ1-2 and TRBJ2-5 emerged as the favored segments in persistent disease. Not thyroid tissue but only peripheral blood was studied.

Only a few counts were recorded for this clonotype. As yet, its antigen is unknown. Germline CDR1 and CDR2: SGDLS and YYNGEE. Trimming took 0 bases from V and 11 from J; bases not matched to a gene: 13. The CDR3 runs 15 residues. iRepertoire HTBI primers and Arm-PCR of CDR3 regions built TCR beta libraries. TCRdb passed the multiplex PCR reads through MiXCR, listing each CDR3 protein once. The data show around 360,000 distinct CDR3 sequences, 15% to 20% seen once. Regarding time point: newly diagnosed GD, antithyroid drugs for less than 3 months. Generation of the TCR library employed RNA extracted from PBMCs. These same data were also listed under a study on T cells in Graves' hyperthyroidism and ophthalmopathy. That investigation notes: Researchers ran a first-round RT-PCR on the TCR CDR3 using the HTBI primer set.

The sequence was collected from a woman aged 18 to 35 with Graves disease. The V gene is TRBV9, the J gene TRBJ1-1, with TRBD1 matching 7 bases. The source material was peripheral blood mononuclear cells (PBMCs), sampled at new diagnosis, from a patient treated with antithyroid drugs. CDR3 loop: CASSVGGQLRLGAFF. The CDR3 DNA is TGTGCCAGCAGCGTAGGGGGACAGCTGCGCCTTGGGGCTTTCTTT.